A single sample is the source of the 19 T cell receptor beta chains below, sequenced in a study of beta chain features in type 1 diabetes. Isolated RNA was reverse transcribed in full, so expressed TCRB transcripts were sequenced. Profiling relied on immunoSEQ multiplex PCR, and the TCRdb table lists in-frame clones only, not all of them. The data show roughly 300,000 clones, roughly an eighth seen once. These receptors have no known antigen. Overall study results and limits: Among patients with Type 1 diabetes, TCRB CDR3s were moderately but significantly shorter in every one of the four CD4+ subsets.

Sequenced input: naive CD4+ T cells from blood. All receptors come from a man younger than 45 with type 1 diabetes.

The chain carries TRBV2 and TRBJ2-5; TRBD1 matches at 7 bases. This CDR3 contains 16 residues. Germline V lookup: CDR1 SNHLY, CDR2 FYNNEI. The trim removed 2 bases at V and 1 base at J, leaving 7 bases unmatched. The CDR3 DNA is TGTGCCAGCAGTGAATTCAACAGGGGTTTCCAAGAGACCCAGTACTTC. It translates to CASSEFNRGFQETQYF.

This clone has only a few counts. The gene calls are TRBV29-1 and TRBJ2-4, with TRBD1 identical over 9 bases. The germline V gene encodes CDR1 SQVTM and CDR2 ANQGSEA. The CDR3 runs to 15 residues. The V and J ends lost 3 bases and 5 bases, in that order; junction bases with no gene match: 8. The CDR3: CSVDFGGDRENIQYF. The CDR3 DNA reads TGCAGCGTTGATTTTGGGGGGGACAGGGAAAACATTCAGTACTTC.

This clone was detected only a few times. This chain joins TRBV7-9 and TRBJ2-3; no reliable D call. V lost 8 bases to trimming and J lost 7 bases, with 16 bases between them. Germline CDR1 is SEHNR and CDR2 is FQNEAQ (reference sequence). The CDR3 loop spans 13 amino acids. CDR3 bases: TGTGCCAGCCGTTCTCTCAGTACGAATACGCAGTATTTT. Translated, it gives CASRSLSTNTQYF.

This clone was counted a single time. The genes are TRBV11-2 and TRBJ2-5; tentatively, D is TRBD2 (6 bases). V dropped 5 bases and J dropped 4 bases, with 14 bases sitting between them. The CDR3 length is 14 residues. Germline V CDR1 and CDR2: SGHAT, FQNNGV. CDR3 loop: CASSLPGLIETQYF. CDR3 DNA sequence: TGTGCCAGCAGCCTACCGGGACTTATAGAGACCCAGTACTTC.

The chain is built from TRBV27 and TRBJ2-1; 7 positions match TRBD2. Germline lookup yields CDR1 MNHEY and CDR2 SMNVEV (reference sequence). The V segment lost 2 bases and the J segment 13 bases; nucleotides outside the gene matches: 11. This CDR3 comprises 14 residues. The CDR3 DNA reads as TGTGCCAGCAGTTTAGAGCGGGACTTCAAGATTCAGTTCTTC. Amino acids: CASSLERDFKIQFF.

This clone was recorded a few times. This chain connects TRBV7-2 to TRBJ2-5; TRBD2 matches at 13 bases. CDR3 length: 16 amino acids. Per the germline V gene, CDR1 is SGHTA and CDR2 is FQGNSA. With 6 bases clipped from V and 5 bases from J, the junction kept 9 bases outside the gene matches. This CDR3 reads CASRQLAGGPRETQYF. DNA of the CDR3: TGTGCCAGCAGACAACTAGCGGGAGGGCCCCGGGAGACCCAGTACTTC.

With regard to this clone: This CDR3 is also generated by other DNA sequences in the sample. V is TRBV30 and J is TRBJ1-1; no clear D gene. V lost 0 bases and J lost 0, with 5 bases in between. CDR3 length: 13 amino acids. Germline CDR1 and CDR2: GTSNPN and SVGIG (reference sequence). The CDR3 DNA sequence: TGTGCCTGGAGTGTAGAGCTGAACACTGAAGCTTTCTTT. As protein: CAWSVELNTEAFF.

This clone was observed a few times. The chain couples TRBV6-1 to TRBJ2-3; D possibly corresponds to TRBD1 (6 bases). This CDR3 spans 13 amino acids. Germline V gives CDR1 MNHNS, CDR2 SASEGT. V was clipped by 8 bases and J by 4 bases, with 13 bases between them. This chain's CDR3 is CASRRGPADTQYF. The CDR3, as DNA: TGTGCCAGCCGCAGGGGTCCCGCAGATACGCAGTATTTT.

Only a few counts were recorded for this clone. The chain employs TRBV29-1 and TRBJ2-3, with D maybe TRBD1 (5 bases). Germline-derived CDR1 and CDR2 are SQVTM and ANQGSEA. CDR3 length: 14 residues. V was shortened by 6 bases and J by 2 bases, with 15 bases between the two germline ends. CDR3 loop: CSVRNQGATDTQYF. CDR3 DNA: TGCAGCGTCAGGAATCAGGGTGCCACAGATACGCAGTATTTT.

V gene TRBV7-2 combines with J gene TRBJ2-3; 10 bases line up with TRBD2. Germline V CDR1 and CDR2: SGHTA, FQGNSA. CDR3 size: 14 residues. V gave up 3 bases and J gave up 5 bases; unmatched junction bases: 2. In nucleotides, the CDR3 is TGTGCCAGCAGCTTTACTAGCGGGATAGATACGCAGTATTTT. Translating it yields CASSFTSGIDTQYF.

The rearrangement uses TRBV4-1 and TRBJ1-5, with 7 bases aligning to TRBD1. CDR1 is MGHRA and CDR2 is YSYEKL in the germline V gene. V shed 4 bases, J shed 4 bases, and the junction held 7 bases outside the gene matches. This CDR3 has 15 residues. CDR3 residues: CASSPTRGANQPQHF. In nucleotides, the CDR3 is TGCGCCAGCAGCCCGACCAGGGGGGCTAATCAGCCCCAGCATTTT.

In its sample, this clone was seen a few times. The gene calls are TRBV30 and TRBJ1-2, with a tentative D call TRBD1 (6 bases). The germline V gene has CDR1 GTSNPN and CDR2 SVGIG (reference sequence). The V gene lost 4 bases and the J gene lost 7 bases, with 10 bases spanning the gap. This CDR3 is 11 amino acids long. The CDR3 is CAWKGQLGYTF. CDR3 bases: TGTGCCTGGAAAGGACAGCTTGGCTACACCTTC.

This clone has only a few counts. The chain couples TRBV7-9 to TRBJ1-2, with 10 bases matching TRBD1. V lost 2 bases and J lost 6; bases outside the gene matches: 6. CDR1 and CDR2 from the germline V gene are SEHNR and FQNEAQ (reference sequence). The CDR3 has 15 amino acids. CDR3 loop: CASSLPPGTGDGYTF. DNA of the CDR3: TGTGCCAGCAGCTTACCTCCAGGGACAGGGGATGGCTACACCTTC.

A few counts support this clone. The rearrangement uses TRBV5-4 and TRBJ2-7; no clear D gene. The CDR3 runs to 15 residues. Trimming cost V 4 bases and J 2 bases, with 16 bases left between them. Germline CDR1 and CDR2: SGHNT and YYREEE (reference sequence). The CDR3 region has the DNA TGTGCCAGCAGCCAAGATAGCTTAACAACCTACGAGCAGTACTTC. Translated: CASSQDSLTTYEQYF.

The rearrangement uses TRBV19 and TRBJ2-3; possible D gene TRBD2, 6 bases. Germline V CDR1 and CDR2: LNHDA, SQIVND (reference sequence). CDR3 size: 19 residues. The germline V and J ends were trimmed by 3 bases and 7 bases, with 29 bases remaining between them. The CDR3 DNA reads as TGTGCCAGTAGTATCGCCCCTATCTTTGCGGGGAGTGTTGGAAATACGCAGTATTTT. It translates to CASSIAPIFAGSVGNTQYF. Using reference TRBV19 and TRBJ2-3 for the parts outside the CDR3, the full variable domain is DGGITQSPKYLFRKEGQNVTLSCEQNLNHDAMYWYRQDPGQGLRLIYYSQIVNDFQKGDIAEGYSVSREKKESFPLTVTSAQKNPTAFYLCASSIAPIFAGSVGNTQYFGPGTRLTVL.

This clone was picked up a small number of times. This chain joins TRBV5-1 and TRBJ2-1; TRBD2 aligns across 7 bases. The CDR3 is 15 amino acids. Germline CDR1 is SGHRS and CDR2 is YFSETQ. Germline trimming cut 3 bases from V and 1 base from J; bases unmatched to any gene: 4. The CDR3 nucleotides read TGCGCCAGCAGCTCCCGGGAGGTTTCCTACAATGAGCAGTTCTTC. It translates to CASSSREVSYNEQFF.

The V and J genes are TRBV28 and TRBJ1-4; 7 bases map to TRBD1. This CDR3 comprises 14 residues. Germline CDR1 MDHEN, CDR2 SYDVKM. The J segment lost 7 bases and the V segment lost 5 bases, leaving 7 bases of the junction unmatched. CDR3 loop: CASSPRTGREKLFF. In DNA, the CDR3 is TGTGCCAGCAGTCCTAGGACAGGCCGTGAAAAACTGTTTTTT. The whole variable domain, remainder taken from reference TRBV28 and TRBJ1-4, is DVKVTQSSRYLVKRTGEKVFLECVQDMDHENMFWYRQDPGLGLRLIYFSYDVKMKEKGDIPEGYSVSREKKERFSLILESASTNQTSMYLCASSPRTGREKLFFGSGTQLSVL.

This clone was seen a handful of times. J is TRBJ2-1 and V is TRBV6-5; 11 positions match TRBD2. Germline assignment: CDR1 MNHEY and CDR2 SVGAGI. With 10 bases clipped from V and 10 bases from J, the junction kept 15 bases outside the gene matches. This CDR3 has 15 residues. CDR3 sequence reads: CAIRPGTSGSGEQFF. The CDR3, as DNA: TGTGCCATCCGACCGGGGACTAGCGGTTCTGGGGAGCAGTTCTTC.

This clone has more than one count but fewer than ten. CDR3 coding DNA: TGTGCCAGCTCACGCGGACAGGGGGCTCAAGAGACCCAGTACTTC. Its protein is CASSRGQGAQETQYF. The chain has TRBV18 and TRBJ2-5; 11 positions match TRBD1. The CDR3 contains 15 residues. From germline, CDR1 is KGHSH and CDR2 LQKENI. J was trimmed by 2 bases and V by 4 bases; bases with no gene match: 3.